This T cell receptor (beta chain) was obtained from a study of T cell responses to AZD1222 COVID-19 vaccine. Study observations and caveats: Spike-specific TCR breadth rose after two AZD1222 doses, and depth rose as well. Donors were largely white British and mainly female; clonal diversity was possibly underestimated.

The CDR3 covers 14 residues. V dropped 5 bases and J dropped 1 base, with 11 bases sitting between them. Germline lookup yields CDR1 SGHTA and CDR2 FQGNSA. Repertoires were generated with immunoSEQ multiplex PCR, while TCRdb's copy carries only in-frame clones and drops some. The sample has 100,000 or so clones; approximately 90% are singletons. This clone came up once. Its specificity is unknown. V usage is TRBV7-2 and J usage is TRBJ1-1, with D perhaps matching TRBD1 (6 bases). The sample consisted of peripheral blood, taken on day 0 of AZD1222 vaccination. The clonotype originates from an adult in good health. CDR3 sequence (DNA): TGTGCCAGCAGCCAACAGGGAACGAACACTGAAGCTTTCTTT. This sequence encodes CASSQQGTNTEAFF.